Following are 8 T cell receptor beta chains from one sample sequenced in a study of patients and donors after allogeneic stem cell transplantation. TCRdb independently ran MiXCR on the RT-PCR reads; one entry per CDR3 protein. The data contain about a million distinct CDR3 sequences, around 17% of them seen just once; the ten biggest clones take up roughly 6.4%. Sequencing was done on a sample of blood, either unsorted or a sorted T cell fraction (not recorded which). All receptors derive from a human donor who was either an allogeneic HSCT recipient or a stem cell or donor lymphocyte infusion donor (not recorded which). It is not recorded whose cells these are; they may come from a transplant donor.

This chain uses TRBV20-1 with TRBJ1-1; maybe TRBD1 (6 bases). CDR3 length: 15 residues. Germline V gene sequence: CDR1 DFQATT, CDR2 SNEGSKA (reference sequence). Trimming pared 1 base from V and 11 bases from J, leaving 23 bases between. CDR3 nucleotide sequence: TGCAGTGCTAGAGGGGCCAGAATCCGGGACCAGGGGGCTTTCTTT. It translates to CSARGARIRDQGAFF.

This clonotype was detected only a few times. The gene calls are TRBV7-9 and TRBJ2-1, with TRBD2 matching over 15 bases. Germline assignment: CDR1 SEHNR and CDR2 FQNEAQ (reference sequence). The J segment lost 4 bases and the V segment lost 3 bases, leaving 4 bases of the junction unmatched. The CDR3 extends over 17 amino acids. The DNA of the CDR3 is TGTGCCAGCAGCTTGACCGGGACTAGCGGGGGGTACAATGAGCAGTTCTTC. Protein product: CASSLTGTSGGYNEQFF.

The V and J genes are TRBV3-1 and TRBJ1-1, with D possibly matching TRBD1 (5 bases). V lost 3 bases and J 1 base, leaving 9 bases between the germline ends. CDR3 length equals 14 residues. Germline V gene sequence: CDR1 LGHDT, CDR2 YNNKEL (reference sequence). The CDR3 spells CASSQRGSNTEAFF. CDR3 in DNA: TGTGCCAGCAGCCAGCGGGGGTCGAACACTGAAGCTTTCTTT.

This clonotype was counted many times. CDR3 residues: CASSSGLSHYGYTF. The CDR3 bases are TGTGCCAGCAGTTCGGGGCTTTCCCACTATGGCTACACCTTC. The chain carries TRBV12-3 or TRBV12-4 and TRBJ1-2; TRBD1 might be the D (5 bases). This CDR3 spans 14 amino acids. The V end was cut by 4 bases, the J end by 3 bases, with 12 bases between.

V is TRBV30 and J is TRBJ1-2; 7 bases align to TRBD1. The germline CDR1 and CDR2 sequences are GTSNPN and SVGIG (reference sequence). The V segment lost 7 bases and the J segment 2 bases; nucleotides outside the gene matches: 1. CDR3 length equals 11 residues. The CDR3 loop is CALGQNYGYTF. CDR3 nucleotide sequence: TGTGCCTTGGGACAGAACTATGGCTACACCTTC.

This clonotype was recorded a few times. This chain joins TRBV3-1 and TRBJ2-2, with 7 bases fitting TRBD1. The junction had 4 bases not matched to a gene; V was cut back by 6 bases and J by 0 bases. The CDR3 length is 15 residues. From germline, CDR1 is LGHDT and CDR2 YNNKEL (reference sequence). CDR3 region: CASREQGTNTGELFF. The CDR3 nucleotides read TGTGCCAGCAGAGAACAGGGGACGAACACCGGGGAGCTGTTTTTT.

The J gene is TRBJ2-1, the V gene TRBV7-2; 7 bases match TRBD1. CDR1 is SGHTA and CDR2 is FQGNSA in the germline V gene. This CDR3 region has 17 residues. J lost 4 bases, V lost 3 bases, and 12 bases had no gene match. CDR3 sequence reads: CASSLRQGRGFYNEQFF. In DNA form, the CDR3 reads TGTGCCAGCAGCTTGCGACAGGGAAGGGGTTTTTACAATGAGCAGTTCTTC.

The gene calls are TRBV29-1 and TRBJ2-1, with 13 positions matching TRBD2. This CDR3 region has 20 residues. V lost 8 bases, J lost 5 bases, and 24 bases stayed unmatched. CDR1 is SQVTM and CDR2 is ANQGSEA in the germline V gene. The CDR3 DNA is TGCAGCTTTTACGGGGCAGTAGGGACTAGCGGGACCCCAGGGCACAATGAGCAGTTCTTC. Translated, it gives CSFYGAVGTSGTPGHNEQFF.